This T cell receptor (beta chain) is from a study of blood T cell repertoires in COVID-19 (dated by TCRdb to 2018 to 2021). The study in broad terms: Samples covering the acute and convalescent phases of COVID-19 were provided by collaborators in the United States, Italy and Spain. The material from the prospective study consisted of cDNA or gDNA derived from T cells, B-cell-depleted T cells, or PBMCs. The dataset comprised deeply sampled blood TCRbeta repertoires from subjects exposed to, actively infected with, or recovered from COVID-19. The repertoires were released in a freely available public database meant as a resource for research on the immune response to SARS-CoV-2. The samples were drawn from the first 160 participants of the ongoing ImmuneRACE study and from 1,254 subjects provided by 6 global collaborators. The sample metadata nearly always contained a de-identified subject ID, COVID-19 status, age in years and sex. HLA class I and class II types, where available, came from metadata supplied by the sample provider rather than from assay-based typing. Study-level results and caveats: Clinical and demographic metadata were provided uncurated, with the amount varying by source and participant.

Each collaborating institution followed its own protocols to collect whole blood in K2EDTA tubes. Collaborator samples were shipped for TCRbeta analysis as frozen whole blood, isolated PBMCs, or DNA extracted from either sample type. The junction shows trimming of 10 bases on V and 7 bases on J, plus 8 bases between the germline ends. The germline V gene sets CDR1 to MNHGY and CDR2 to SVAAGI. Taken from cysteine to phenylalanine, the CDR3 has 10 residues. Of the read, only the CDR3 DNA is kept; its 30 bases are in frame from base 1. TCRbeta CDR3 regions were amplified from genomic DNA by means of the immunoSEQ Assay, a bias-controlled multiplex PCR. Per the source publication's procedure: Within the assay, amplification of reference gene primers was used to estimate how many nucleated cells each sample contained. To quantify the absolute abundance of each unique TCRbeta CDR3 rearrangement, sequence reads were collapsed and filtered. For each sample, productive Simpson clonality was calculated as the square root of Simpson's diversity index across productive rearrangements. TCRdb carries this immuneACCESS record with in-frame sequences only. Its versions omit some clonotypes, under half of them owing to an unresolved V gene in the studies checked, with the rest unexplained. V and J calls and clone size are copied from that table; D and trimming were computed from the DNA. This sample comprises roughly 180,000 clones, roughly 76% of them detected only once. Around 8.1% of the sample belongs to the ten largest clones.

About this clone itself: The clone's antigen remains unknown. Base qualities were left out, and no much larger clone turns up one base away.

This sequence uses TRBV6-9 and TRBJ1-3; the D gene identity is not certain. The sequenced sample consisted of peripheral blood. The TCR originated in a woman between 50 and 59 years old with active or convalescent COVID-19. The CDR3 region: CATPPNTIYF. Here is the DNA: TGTGCCACTCCCCCCAACACCATATATTTT.